This T cell receptor beta chain was identified in a study of blood T cell repertoires in COVID-19. As for the study in general: Sites in the United States, Italy and Spain provided acute and convalescent COVID-19 samples.

This clone was seen only a few times. In the source study's methods: By means of reference gene primer amplification, nucleated cell counts were estimated. Sequenced by immunoSEQ multiplex PCR; TCRdb stores in-frame clones only, minus some. V, J and clone size reflect that table, while D and trimming were determined from the DNA. Altogether 140,000 or so clones are present, about nine tenths being singletons, with the ten largest covering 11%. The V and J ends lost 3 bases and 5 bases respectively, with 10 bases between them. Germline V CDR1 and CDR2: KGHSH, LQKENI. CDR3 length equals 13 residues. This clonotype originated in a woman older than 75 with acute or convalescent COVID-19. The sequenced material came from peripheral blood. The chain recombines TRBV18 with TRBJ1-2; tentative D call: TRBD1 (5 bases). Here the CDR3 reads CASSPGGSYGYTF. The CDR3 DNA follows: TGTGCCAGCTCACCGGGGGGATCTTATGGCTACACCTTC.